This paragraph covers one T cell receptor (beta chain) sequence. The data are from a study of T cell changes during pregnancy in multiple sclerosis. Sequenced by immunoSEQ multiplex PCR; TCRdb stores in-frame clones only, minus some. Of under 95,000 clones listed, 94% are singletons. CDR1 and CDR2 from the germline V gene are SEHNR and FQNEAQ (reference sequence). The V segment lost 5 bases and the J segment 8 bases; nucleotides outside the gene matches: 11. This CDR3 contains 14 residues. This TCR came from a female donor in good health, enrolled as a control in a pregnancy study. The V gene is TRBV7-9, the J gene TRBJ1-2, with 7 bases that match TRBD1. The sample here was peripheral blood, taken in the second trimester of pregnancy. The DNA for the CDR3 is TGTGCCAGCAGCACCTCAGGGGGAGGAAGGGGCTACACCTTC. This translates into CASSTSGGGRGYTF.